This TCR beta chain was observed in a study of T cell repertoires in cytomegalovirus infection. Study summary: A matching HLA type, together with CMV infection, was signaled by public TCR beta signatures.

Study results and caveats: Totalled public TCR beta family frequency picked out people who carried CMV plus the relevant HLA. CMV-specific HLA-C-restricted TCR beta clonotypes dominated the ex vivo response.

This clonotype was counted between two and nine times. The target antigen is unknown. Germline V lookup: CDR1 SEHNR, CDR2 FQNEAQ (reference sequence). V was pared by 0 bases and J by 4 bases, with 13 bases of the junction left unmatched. The CDR3 is made up of 18 amino acids. TCRdb passed the reads through MiXCR, listing each CDR3 protein once. The sample has some 390,000 distinct CDR3 sequences; about a sixth are singletons. The sequence was obtained from a human donor in good health (CMV status not recorded). Some clones in this sample may be carry-over from other donors' samples. The sequencing sample was made of PBMCs. This sequence joins TRBV7-9 and TRBJ1-1; 8 bases match TRBD1. CDR3 coding DNA: TGTGCCAGCAGCTTAGCTAAGAGGACAGGGAGGGTTCGCACTGAAGCTTTCTTT. This translates into CASSLAKRTGRVRTEAFF. Supplemented by reference TRBV7-9 and TRBJ1-1, the full variable domain reads DTGVSQNPRHKITKRGQNVTFRCDPISEHNRLYWYRQTLGQGPEFLTYFQNEAQLEKSRLLSDRFSAERPKGSFSTLEIQRTEQGDSAMYLCASSLAKRTGRVRTEAFFGQGTRLTVV.